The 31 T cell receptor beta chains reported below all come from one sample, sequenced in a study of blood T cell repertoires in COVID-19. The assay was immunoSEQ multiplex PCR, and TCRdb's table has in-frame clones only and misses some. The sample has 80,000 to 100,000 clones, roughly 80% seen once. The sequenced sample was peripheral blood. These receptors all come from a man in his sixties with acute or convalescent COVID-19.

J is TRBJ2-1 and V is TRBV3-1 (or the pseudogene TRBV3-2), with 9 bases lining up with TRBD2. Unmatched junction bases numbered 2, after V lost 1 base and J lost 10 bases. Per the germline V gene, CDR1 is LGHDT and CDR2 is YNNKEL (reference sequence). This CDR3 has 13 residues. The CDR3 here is CASSQALAGEQFF. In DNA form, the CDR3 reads TGTGCCAGCAGCCAAGCCCTAGCGGGGGAGCAGTTCTTC.

The CDR3 reads CASSPGTGYQETQYF. CDR3 nucleotides: TGCGCCAGCAGCCCCGGGACAGGGTACCAAGAGACCCAGTACTTC. The rearrangement uses TRBV10-2 and TRBJ2-5, with 9 positions matching TRBD1. Losses at the gene ends were 6 bases for V and 0 bases for J; bases not matched to a gene: 5. This CDR3 contains 15 residues. Germline CDR1 WSHSY, CDR2 SAAADI.

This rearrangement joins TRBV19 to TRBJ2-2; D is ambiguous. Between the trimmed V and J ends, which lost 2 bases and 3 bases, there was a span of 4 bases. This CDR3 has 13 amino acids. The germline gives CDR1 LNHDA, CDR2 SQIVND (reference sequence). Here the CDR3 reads CASSISDTGELFF. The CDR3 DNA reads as TGTGCCAGTAGTATATCTGACACCGGGGAGCTGTTTTTT.

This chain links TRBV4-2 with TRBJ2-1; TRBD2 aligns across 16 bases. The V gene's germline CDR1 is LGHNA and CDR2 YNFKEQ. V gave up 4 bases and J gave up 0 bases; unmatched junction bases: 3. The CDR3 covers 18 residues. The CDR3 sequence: CASSPGLAGGSSYNEQFF. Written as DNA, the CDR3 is TGTGCCAGCAGCCCGGGACTAGCGGGGGGGAGCTCCTACAATGAGCAGTTCTTC.

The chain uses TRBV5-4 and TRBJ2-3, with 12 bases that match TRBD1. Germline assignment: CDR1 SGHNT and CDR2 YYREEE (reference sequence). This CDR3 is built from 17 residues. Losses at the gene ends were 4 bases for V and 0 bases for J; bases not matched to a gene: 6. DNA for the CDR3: TGTGCCAGCAGCGGGGACAGGGGGCAAATAAGCACAGATACGCAGTATTTT. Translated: CASSGDRGQISTDTQYF.

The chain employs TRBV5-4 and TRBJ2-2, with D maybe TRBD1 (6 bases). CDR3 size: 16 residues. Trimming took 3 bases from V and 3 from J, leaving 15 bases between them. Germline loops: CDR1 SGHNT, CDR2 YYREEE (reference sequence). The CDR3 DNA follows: TGTGCCAGCAGCTCAACAGGGAGAGGGGACACCGGGGAGCTGTTTTTT. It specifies CASSSTGRGDTGELFF. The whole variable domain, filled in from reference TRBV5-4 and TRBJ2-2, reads ETGVTQSPTHLIKTRGQQVTLRCSSQSGHNTVSWYQQALGQGPQFIFQYYREEENGRGNFPPRFSGLQFPNYSSELNVNALELDDSALYLCASSSTGRGDTGELFFGEGSRLTVL.

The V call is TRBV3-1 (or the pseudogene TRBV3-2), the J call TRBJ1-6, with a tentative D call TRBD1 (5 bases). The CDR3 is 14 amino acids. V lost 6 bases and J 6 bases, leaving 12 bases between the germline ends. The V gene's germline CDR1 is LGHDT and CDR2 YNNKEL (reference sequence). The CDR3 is CASSGQLINSPLHF. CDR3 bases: TGTGCCAGCAGTGGACAATTAATTAATTCACCCCTCCACTTT.

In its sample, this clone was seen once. The CDR3 coding sequence is TGTGCCAGCTCACCACGGCAGTCAGAGACCCAGTACTTC. Translated: CASSPRQSETQYF. The chain has TRBV18 and TRBJ2-5; D not resolved. The CDR3 loop spans 13 amino acids. Trimming stripped 1 base from V and 4 bases from J, with 7 bases between. CDR1 and CDR2 (germline): KGHSH, LQKENI.

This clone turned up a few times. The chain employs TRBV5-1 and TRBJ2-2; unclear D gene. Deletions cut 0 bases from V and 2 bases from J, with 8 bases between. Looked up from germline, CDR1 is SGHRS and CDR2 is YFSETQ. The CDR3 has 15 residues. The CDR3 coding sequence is TGCGCCAGCAGCTTGGATCTCTTTAACACCGGGGAGCTGTTTTTT. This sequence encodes CASSLDLFNTGELFF.

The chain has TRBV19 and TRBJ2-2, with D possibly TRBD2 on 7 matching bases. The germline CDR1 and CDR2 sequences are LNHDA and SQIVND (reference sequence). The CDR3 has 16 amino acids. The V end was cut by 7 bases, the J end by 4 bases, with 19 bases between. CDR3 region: CASTLTAGHFTGELFF. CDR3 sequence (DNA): TGTGCCAGTACCTTAACAGCGGGACACTTCACCGGGGAGCTGTTTTTT.

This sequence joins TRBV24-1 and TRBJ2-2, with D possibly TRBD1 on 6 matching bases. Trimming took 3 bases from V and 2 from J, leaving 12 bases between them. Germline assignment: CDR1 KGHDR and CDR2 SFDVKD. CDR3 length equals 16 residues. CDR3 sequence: CATSDIGQLNTGELFF. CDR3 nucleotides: TGTGCCACCAGTGATATCGGACAGCTTAACACCGGGGAGCTGTTTTTT.

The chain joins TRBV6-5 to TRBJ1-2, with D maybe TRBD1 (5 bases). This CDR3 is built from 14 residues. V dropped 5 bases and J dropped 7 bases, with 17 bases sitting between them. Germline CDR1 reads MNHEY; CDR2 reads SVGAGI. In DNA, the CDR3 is TGTGCCAGCAGTCCTACTGGGGGGGAAGGTGGCTACACCTTC. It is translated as CASSPTGGEGGYTF.

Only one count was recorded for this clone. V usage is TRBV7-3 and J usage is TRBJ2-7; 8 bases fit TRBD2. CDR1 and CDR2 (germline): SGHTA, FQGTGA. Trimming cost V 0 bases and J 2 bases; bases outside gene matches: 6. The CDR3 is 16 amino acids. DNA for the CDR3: TGTGCCAGCAGCTTAACGTTTGTAGCGGGGACCTACGAGCAGTACTTC. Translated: CASSLTFVAGTYEQYF. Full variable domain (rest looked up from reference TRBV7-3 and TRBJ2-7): GAGVSQTPSNKVTEKGKYVELRCDPISGHTALYWYRQSLGQGPEFLIYFQGTGAADDSGLPNDRFFAVRPEGSVSTLKIQRTERGDSAVYLCASSLTFVAGTYEQYFGPGTRLTVT.

The CDR3 DNA sequence: TGTGCCAGCAGTCCCCGCGAGGTCGAGACCCAGTACTTC. Its protein product is CASSPREVETQYF. J is TRBJ2-5 and V is TRBV6-5; D gene unclear. Germline assignment: CDR1 MNHEY and CDR2 SVGAGI. Trimming cost V 5 bases and J 5 bases, with 12 bases left between them. The length of the CDR3 is 13 residues.

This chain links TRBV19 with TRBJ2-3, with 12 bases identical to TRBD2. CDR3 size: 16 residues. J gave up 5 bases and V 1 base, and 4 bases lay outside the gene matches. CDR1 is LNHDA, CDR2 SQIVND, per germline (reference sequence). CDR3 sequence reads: CASSIVQTSGRDTQYF. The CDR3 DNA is TGTGCCAGTAGTATAGTCCAGACTAGCGGGAGAGATACGCAGTATTTT.

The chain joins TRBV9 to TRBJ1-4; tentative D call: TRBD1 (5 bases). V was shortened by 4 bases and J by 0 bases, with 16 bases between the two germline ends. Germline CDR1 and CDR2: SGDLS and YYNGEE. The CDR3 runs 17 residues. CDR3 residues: CASSLNSQVATNEKLFF. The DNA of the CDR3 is TGTGCCAGCAGCCTCAACTCACAGGTCGCAACTAATGAAAAACTGTTTTTT.

The CDR3 nucleotides are TGTGCCAGCAGTTGGGACATGAGCTCCTACGAGCAGTACTTC. This sequence encodes CASSWDMSSYEQYF. This sequence joins TRBV6-5 and TRBJ2-7, with a tentative D call TRBD1 (6 bases). This CDR3 has 14 amino acids. Germline lookup yields CDR1 MNHEY and CDR2 SVGAGI. Trimming pared 4 bases from V and 0 bases from J, leaving 10 bases between.

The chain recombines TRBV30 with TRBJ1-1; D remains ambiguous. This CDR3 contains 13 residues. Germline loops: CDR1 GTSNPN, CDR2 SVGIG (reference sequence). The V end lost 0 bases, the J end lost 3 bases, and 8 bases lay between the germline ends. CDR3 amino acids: CAWSVDIDTEAFF. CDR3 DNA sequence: TGTGCCTGGAGTGTCGATATAGACACTGAAGCTTTCTTT.

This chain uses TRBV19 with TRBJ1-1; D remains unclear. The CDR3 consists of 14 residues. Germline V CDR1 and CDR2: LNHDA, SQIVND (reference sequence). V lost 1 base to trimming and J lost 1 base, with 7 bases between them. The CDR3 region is CASSIASKNTEAFF. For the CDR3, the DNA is TGTGCCAGTAGTATAGCCAGTAAGAACACTGAAGCTTTCTTT.

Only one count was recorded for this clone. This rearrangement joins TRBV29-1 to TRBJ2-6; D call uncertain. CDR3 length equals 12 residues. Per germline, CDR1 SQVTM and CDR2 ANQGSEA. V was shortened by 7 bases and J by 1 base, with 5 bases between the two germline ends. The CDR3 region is CSAASGANVLTF. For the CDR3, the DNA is TGCAGCGCTGCGTCTGGGGCCAACGTCCTGACTTTC.

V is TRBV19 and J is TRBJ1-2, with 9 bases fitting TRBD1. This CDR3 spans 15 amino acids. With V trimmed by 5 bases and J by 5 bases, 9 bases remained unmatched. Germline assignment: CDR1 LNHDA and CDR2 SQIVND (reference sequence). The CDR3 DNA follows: TGTGCCAGTAGTTCGGACAGGGGAGTAGGGTATGGCTACACCTTC. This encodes CASSSDRGVGYGYTF.

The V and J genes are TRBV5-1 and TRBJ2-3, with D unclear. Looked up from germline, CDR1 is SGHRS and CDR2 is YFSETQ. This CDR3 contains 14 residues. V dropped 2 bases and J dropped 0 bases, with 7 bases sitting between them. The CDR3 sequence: CASSFSSSTDTQYF. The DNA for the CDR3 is TGCGCCAGCAGCTTCTCGTCTAGCACAGATACGCAGTATTTT.

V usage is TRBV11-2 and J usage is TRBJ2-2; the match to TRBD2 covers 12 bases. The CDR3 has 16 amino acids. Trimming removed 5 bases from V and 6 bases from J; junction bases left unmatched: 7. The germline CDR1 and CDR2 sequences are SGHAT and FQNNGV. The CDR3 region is CASSARLAGDSGELFF. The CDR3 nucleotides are TGTGCCAGCAGCGCCCGACTAGCGGGAGACTCCGGGGAGCTGTTTTTT.

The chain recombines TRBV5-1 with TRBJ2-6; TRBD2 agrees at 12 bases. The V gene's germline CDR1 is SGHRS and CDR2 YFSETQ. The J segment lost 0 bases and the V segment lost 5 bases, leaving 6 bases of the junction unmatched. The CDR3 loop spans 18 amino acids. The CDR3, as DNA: TGCGCCAGCAGTCCCGGGACTAGCGGGCTCTCTGGGGCCAACGTCCTGACTTTC. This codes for CASSPGTSGLSGANVLTF.

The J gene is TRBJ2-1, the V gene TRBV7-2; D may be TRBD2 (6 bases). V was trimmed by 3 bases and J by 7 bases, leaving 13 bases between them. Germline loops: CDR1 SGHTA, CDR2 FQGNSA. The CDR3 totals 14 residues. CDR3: CASSFGTGDNEQFF. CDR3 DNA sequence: TGTGCCAGCAGCTTTGGGACGGGAGATAATGAGCAGTTCTTC.

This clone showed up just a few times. CDR3 in amino acids: CASSYRDRGTYGYTF. The CDR3 DNA reads as TGTGCCAGCAGTTACCGGGACAGAGGTACCTATGGCTACACCTTC. The chain uses TRBV6-2 or TRBV6-3 and TRBJ1-2; 7 bases agree with TRBD1. From germline, CDR1 is MNHEY and CDR2 SVGEGT. J lost 4 bases, V lost 2 bases, and 7 bases had no gene match. The length of the CDR3 is 15 residues.

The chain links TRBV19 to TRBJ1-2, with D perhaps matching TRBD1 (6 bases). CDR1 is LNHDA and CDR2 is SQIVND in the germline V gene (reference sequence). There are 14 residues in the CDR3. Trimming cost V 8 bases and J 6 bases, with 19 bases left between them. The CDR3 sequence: CASATGLEYHGYTF. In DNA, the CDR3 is TGTGCCAGTGCCACAGGGTTGGAGTACCATGGCTACACCTTC.

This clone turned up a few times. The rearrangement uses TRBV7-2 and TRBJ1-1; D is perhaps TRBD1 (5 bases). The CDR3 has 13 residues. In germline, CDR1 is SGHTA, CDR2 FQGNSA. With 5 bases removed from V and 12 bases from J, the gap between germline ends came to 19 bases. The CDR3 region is CASSPGRGYRSFF. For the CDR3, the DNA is TGTGCCAGCAGCCCAGGACGGGGGTATAGATCTTTCTTT.

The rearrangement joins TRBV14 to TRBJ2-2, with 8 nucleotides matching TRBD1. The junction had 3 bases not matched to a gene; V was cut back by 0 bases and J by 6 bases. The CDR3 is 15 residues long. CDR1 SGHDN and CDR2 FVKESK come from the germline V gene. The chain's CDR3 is CASSQDQGAAGELFF. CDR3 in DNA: TGTGCCAGCAGCCAAGATCAGGGGGCAGCCGGGGAGCTGTTTTTT.

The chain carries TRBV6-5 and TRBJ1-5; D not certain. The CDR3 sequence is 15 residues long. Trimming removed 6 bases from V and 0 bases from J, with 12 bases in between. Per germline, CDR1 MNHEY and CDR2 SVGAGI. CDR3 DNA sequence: TGTGCCAGCAGGAGAACAGTAGATAGCAATCAGCCCCAGCATTTT. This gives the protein CASRRTVDSNQPQHF.

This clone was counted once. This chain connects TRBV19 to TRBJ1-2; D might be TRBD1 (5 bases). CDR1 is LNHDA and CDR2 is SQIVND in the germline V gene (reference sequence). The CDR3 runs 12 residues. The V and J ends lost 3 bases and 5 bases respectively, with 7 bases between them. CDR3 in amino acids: CASSMTEYGYTF. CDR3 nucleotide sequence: TGTGCCAGTAGTATGACAGAATATGGCTACACCTTC.